This T cell receptor (beta chain) was profiled in a study of cytomegalovirus exposure and HLA in healthy donors. The study's findings and limits: Cytomegalovirus status was reportedly diagnosed by the classifier with high sensitivity and specificity. TCR beta chains numbering under 200 were designated cytomegalovirus-associated.

V gave up 3 bases and J gave up 0 bases, with 9 bases separating them. Per the germline V gene, CDR1 is SGHTA and CDR2 is FQGNSA. The CDR3 runs 15 residues. Remarks on this clone: Its target is unknown.

Though nominally healthy at sampling, donors likely had unrecorded immune exposures. Primers: 60 Vbeta forward and 13 Jbeta reverse. The authors' processing: Some 9.9 million of tens of millions of unique TCR beta chains were shared, per a later count. This table comes from immunoSEQ multiplex PCR, and its TCRdb copy is limited to in-frame clones, with some not included. V and J calls and clone size are copied from that table; D and trimming were computed from the DNA. The data hold some 140,000 clones, with approximately 72% observed a single time. The sequence derives from a man in his late teens or twenties in good health and CMV-seronegative. The sample was PBMCs. This chain links TRBV7-2 with TRBJ1-3; D unresolved. The CDR3 coding sequence is TGTGCCAGCAGCTTTGGGCCGGTCTCTGGAAACACCATATATTTT. It encodes CASSFGPVSGNTIYF.